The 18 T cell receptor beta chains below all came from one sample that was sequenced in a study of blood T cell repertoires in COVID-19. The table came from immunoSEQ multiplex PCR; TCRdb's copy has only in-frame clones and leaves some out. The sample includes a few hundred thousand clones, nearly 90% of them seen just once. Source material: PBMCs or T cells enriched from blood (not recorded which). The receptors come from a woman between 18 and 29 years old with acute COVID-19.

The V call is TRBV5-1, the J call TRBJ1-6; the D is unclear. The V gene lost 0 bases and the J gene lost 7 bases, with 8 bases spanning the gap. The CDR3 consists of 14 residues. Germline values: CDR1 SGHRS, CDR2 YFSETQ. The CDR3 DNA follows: TGCGCCAGCAGCTTGGGGCAGAAGAATTCACCCCTCCACTTT. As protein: CASSLGQKNSPLHF. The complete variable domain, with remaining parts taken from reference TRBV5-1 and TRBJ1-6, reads KAGVTQTPRYLIKTRGQQVTLSCSPISGHRSVSWYQQTPGQGLQFLFEYFSETQRNKGNFPGRFSGRQFSNSRSEMNVSTLELGDSALYLCASSLGQKNSPLHFGNGTRLTVT.

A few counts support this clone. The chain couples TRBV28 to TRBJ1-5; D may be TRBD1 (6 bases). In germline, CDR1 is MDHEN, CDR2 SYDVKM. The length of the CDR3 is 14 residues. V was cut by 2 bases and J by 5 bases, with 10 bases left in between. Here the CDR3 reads CASSLKDSHQPQHF. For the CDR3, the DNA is TGTGCCAGCAGTTTAAAGGACAGTCATCAGCCCCAGCATTTT.

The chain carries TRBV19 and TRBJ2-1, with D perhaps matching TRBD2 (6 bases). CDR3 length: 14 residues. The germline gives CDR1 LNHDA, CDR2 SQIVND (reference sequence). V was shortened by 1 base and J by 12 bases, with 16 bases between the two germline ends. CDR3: CASSIALRESGQFF. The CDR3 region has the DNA TGTGCCAGTAGTATAGCTCTACGGGAGTCGGGGCAGTTCTTC.

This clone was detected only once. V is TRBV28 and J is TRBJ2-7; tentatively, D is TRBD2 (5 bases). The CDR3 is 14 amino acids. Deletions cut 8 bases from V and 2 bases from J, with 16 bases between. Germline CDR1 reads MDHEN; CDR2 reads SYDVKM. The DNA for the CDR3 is TGTGCCAGCCGGGGAACAGCGATCCCCTACGAGCAGTACTTC. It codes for CASRGTAIPYEQYF.

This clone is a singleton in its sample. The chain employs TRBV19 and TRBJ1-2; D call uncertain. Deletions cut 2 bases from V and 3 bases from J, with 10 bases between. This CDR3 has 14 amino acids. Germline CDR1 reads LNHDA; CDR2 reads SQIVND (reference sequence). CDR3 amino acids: CASSIRFEDYGYTF. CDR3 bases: TGTGCCAGTAGTATACGGTTCGAAGACTATGGCTACACCTTC.

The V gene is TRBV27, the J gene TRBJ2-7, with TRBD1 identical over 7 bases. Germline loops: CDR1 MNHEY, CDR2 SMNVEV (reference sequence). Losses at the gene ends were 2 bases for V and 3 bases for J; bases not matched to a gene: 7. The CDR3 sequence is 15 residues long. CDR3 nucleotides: TGTGCCAGCAGTTTACTTGGGGACAGCATCTACGAGCAGTACTTC. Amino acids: CASSLLGDSIYEQYF.

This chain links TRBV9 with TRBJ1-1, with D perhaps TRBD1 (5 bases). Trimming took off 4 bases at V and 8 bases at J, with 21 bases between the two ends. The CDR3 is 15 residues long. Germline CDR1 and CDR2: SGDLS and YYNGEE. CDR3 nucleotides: TGTGCCAGCAGCCCACGGACGGGGGGAATCAGCGAAGCTTTCTTT. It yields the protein CASSPRTGGISEAFF.

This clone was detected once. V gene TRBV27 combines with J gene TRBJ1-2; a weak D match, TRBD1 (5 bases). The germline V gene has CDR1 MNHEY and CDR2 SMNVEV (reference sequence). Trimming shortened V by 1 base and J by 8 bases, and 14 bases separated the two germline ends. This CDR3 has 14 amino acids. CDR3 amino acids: CASSLYGQTSGYTF. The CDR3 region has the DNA TGTGCCAGCAGTTTATACGGACAAACAAGCGGCTACACCTTC.

CDR3 bases: TGCGCCAGCAGCCTCCAACTTCCTACCACTGAAGCTTTCTTT. It yields the protein CASSLQLPTTEAFF. This chain joins TRBV5-1 and TRBJ1-1, with D uncertain. CDR1 SGHRS and CDR2 YFSETQ come from the germline V gene. CDR3 length: 14 residues. V gave up 4 bases and J gave up 4 bases, with 14 bases separating them.

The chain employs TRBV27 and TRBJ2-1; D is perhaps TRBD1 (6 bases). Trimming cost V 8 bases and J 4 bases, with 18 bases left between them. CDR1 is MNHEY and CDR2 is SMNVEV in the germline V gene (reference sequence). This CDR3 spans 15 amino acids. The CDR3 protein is CASSTQLDRYNEQFF. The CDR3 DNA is TGTGCCAGCTCAACTCAATTAGACAGGTACAATGAGCAGTTCTTC.

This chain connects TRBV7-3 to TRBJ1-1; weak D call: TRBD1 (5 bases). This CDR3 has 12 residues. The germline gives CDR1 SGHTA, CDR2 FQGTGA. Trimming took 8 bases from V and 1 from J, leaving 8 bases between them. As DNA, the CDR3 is TGTGCCAGCTCAGGGCGGAACACTGAAGCTTTCTTT. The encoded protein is CASSGRNTEAFF.

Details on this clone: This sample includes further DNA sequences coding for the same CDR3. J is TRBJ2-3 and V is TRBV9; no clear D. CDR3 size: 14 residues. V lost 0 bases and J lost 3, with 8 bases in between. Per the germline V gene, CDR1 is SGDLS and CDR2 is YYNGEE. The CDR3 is CASSVGLGTDTQYF. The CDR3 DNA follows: TGTGCCAGCAGCGTAGGGCTAGGAACAGATACGCAGTATTTT.

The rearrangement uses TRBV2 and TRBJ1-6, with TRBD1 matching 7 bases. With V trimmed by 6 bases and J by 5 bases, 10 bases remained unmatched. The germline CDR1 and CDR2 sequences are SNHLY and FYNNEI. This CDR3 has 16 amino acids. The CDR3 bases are TGTGCCAGCAGCCCCATTCCGGGACAGAATAATTCACCCCTCCACTTT. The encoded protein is CASSPIPGQNNSPLHF.

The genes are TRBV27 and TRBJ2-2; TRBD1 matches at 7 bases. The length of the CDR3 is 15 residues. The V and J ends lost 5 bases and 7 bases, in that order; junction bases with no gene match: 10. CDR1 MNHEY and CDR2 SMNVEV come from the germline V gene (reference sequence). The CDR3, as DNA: TGTGCCAGCAGTCCACCCCACAGGGGAGACGGGGAGCTGTTTTTT. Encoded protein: CASSPPHRGDGELFF.

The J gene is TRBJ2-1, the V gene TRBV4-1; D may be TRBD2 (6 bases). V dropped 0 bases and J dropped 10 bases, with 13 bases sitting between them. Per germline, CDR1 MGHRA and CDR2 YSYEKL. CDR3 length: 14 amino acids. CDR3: CASSQDPLGGEQFF. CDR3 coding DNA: TGCGCCAGCAGCCAAGATCCCCTCGGGGGAGAGCAGTTCTTC.

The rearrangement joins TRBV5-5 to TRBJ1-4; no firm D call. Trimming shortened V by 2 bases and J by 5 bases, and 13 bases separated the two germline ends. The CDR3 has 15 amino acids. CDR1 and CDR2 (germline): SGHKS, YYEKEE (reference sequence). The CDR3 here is CASSFTGNKNEKLFF. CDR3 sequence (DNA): TGTGCCAGCAGCTTTACCGGGAATAAGAATGAAAAACTGTTTTTT. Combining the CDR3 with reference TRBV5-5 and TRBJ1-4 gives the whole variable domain DAGVTQSPTHLIKTRGQQVTLRCSPISGHKSVSWYQQVLGQGPQFIFQYYEKEERGRGNFPDRFSARQFPNYSSELNVNALLLGDSALYLCASSFTGNKNEKLFFGSGTQLSVL.

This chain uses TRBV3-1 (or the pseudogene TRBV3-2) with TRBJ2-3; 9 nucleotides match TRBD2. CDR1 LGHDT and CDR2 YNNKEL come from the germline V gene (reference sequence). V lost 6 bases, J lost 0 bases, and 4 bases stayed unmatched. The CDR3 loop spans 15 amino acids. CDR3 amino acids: CASSTSGPSTDTQYF. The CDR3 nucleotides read TGTGCCAGCAGTACTAGCGGGCCCAGCACAGATACGCAGTATTTT.

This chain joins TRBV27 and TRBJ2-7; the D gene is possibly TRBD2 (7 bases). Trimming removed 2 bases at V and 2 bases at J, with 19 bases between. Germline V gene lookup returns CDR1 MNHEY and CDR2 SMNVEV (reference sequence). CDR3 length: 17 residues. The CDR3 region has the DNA TGTGCCAGCAGTTTACTCAAGGGGGGGGCGGGCGCCTACGAGCAGTACTTC. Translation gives CASSLLKGGAGAYEQYF.